The present T cell receptor beta chain was sequenced within a study of metastatic and nonmetastatic thyroid tumors. Study-wide context: Across blood and tumor or nodule tissue, repertoires from malignant and benign thyroid patients were compared with one another.

There are many counts of this clone. Possible read error: a much larger clone is one base away. Looked up from germline, CDR1 is ENHRY and CDR2 is SYGVKD. This CDR3 has 13 residues. Between the trimmed V and J ends, which lost 0 bases and 7 bases, there was a span of 9 bases. With MiXCR, TCRdb called clones anew from the PCR reads. The table records roughly 30,000 clones, 11% of them present only once. Each patient went into thyroid surgery without having received any treatment. The sequenced sample consisted of blood. The sequence was collected from a female donor with papillary thyroid cancer or a benign thyroid nodule (not recorded which). Some clones in this sample may be carry-over from other donors' samples. This rearrangement joins TRBV10-3 to TRBJ1-2; D gene unclear. CDR3 residues: CAISESSLGGYTF. CDR3 sequence (DNA): TGTGCCATCAGTGAGTCAAGCCTAGGTGGCTACACCTTC.